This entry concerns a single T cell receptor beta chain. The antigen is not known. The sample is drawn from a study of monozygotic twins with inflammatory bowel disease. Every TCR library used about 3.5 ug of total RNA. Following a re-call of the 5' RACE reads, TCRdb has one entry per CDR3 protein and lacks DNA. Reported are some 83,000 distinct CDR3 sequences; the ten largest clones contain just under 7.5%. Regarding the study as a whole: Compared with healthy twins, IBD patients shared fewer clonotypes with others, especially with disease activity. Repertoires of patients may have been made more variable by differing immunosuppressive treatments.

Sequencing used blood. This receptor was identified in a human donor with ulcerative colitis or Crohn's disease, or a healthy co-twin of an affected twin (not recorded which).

CDR3 protein: CASKPTGTGNSNQPQHF. This chain connects TRBV12-3 or TRBV12-4 to TRBJ1-5; TCRdb selects TRBD1, and the lack of DNA leaves this call unchecked. This CDR3 is 17 amino acids long.